The 15 T cell receptor beta chains presented below share a single source sample, sequenced in a study of beta chain features in type 1 diabetes listed by TCRdb under 2018. Library preparation employed the immunoSEQ multiplex PCR assay. The High Capacity cDNA Reverse Transcription Kit was used to reverse transcribe all of the isolated RNA, meaning that expressed TCRB transcripts were what got sequenced. TCRdb took this table from immuneACCESS and kept in-frame rearrangements with V and J called. Such tables lack part of the clones; where checked against another copy, unresolved V genes explain under half of the gap, and the rest is unexplained. In this sample the table shows about 320,000 clones, about 14% of which occur a single time. The ten largest clonotypes hold roughly 6.7% of the sample. The specimen sequenced was central memory CD4+ T cells from blood. The receptors were sampled from a man aged 25-45 years in good health.

In this sample, this clone turned up a few times. This chain uses TRBV28 with TRBJ1-1, with unresolved D. CDR1 and CDR2 (germline): MDHEN, SYDVKM. V was shortened by 2 bases and J by 2 bases, with 9 bases between the two germline ends. This CDR3 has 14 amino acids. The CDR3 loop reads CASSLAGANTEAFF. CDR3 DNA: TGTGCCAGCAGTTTAGCAGGAGCTAACACTGAAGCTTTCTTT.

CDR3 bases: TGTGCCATCAGTGGTTCCACAGGGGTCTCCTACAATGAGCAGTTCTTC. Translating gives CAISGSTGVSYNEQFF. V gene TRBV10-3 combines with J gene TRBJ2-1, with TRBD1 matching over 7 bases. The trim removed 4 bases at V and 0 bases at J, leaving 6 bases unmatched. This CDR3 has 16 amino acids. Germline-derived CDR1 and CDR2 are ENHRY and SYGVKD.

J is TRBJ1-3 and V is TRBV18; TRBD1 agrees at 9 bases. Germline V gene lookup returns CDR1 KGHSH and CDR2 LQKENI. J gave up 0 bases and V 4 bases, and 10 bases lay outside the gene matches. The CDR3 runs 18 residues. The CDR3 nucleotides are TGTGCCAGCTCACGCGGACAGGGGACGGGATCCTCTGGAAACACCATATATTTT. Its protein product is CASSRGQGTGSSGNTIYF.

This clone was seen more than once but under ten times. The gene calls are TRBV10-3 and TRBJ2-1, with a tentative D call TRBD2 (6 bases). The CDR3 consists of 13 residues. Trimming removed 6 bases at V and 5 bases at J, with 11 bases between. Germline CDR1 reads ENHRY; CDR2 reads SYGVKD. CDR3 sequence reads: CAISALANNEQFF. The CDR3 nucleotides are TGTGCCATCAGCGCCCTAGCGAACAATGAGCAGTTCTTC.

V is TRBV11-2 and J is TRBJ1-1; D not certain. The germline V and J ends were trimmed by 5 bases and 2 bases, with 9 bases remaining between them. Per germline, CDR1 SGHAT and CDR2 FQNNGV. This CDR3 has 13 amino acids. Here the CDR3 DNA reads TGTGCCAGCAGCCCAGTTTTCAACACTGAAGCTTTCTTT. This encodes CASSPVFNTEAFF. Drawing the rest from reference TRBV11-2 and TRBJ1-1, the complete variable domain is EAGVAQSPRYKIIEKRQSVAFWCNPISGHATLYWYQQILGQGPKLLIQFQNNGVVDDSQLPKDRFSAERLKGVDSTLKIQPAKLEDSAVYLCASSPVFNTEAFFGQGTRLTVV.

The chain has TRBV4-3 and TRBJ2-2; the match to TRBD2 covers 9 bases. Germline assignment: CDR1 LGHNA and CDR2 YSLEER. Trimming removed 1 base from V and 6 bases from J; junction bases left unmatched: 9. This CDR3 region has 17 residues. CDR3 sequence reads: CASSQGASGASAGELFF. The CDR3 DNA sequence: TGCGCCAGCAGCCAAGGAGCTAGCGGGGCTAGCGCCGGGGAGCTGTTTTTT.

The rearrangement uses TRBV11-3 and TRBJ2-5, with 7 bases matching TRBD1. The germline V gene encodes CDR1 SGHNT and CDR2 YENEEA. V lost 5 bases, J lost 5 bases, and 11 bases stayed unmatched. The CDR3 extends over 15 amino acids. The CDR3 DNA is TGTGCCAGCAGCCCCGGGACAGCGCCCGGGGAGACCCAGTACTTC. This encodes CASSPGTAPGETQYF.

This clone was observed a handful of times. The chain has TRBV7-3 and TRBJ2-1, with TRBD2 matching 8 bases. Germline CDR1 and CDR2: SGHTA and FQGTGA. The length of the CDR3 is 15 residues. Losses at the gene ends were 5 bases for V and 7 bases for J; bases not matched to a gene: 10. CDR3 protein: CASSPRSSGKNEQFF. CDR3 sequence (DNA): TGTGCCAGCAGCCCACGGAGTAGCGGGAAAAATGAGCAGTTCTTC. The whole variable domain, filled in from reference TRBV7-3 and TRBJ2-1, reads GAGVSQTPSNKVTEKGKYVELRCDPISGHTALYWYRQSLGQGPEFLIYFQGTGAADDSGLPNDRFFAVRPEGSVSTLKIQRTERGDSAVYLCASSPRSSGKNEQFFGPGTRLTVL.

This clone was recorded a few times. The chain has TRBV7-2 and TRBJ2-5, with D possibly being TRBD2 (5 bases). The ends were cut back, 5 bases at V and 4 bases at J, with 20 bases in the middle. The CDR3 is made up of 16 amino acids. Per the germline V gene, CDR1 is SGHTA and CDR2 is FQGNSA. DNA for the CDR3: TGTGCCAGCAGCCAAGAGGGCCAGAGCCCCCGAGAGACCCAGTACTTC. It is translated as CASSQEGQSPRETQYF.

The chain carries TRBV5-1 and TRBJ2-6; no reliable D call. The CDR3 sequence is 15 residues long. The V gene lost 0 bases and the J gene lost 2 bases, with 6 bases spanning the gap. Germline V gene lookup returns CDR1 SGHRS and CDR2 YFSETQ. The CDR3: CASSLDGAGANVLTF. The CDR3 nucleotides are TGCGCCAGCAGCTTGGATGGTGCTGGGGCCAACGTCCTGACTTTC.

This clone showed up just a few times. V gene TRBV7-2 combines with J gene TRBJ1-5, with D unclear. The CDR3 runs to 13 residues. Trimming took 1 base from V and 4 from J, leaving 5 bases between them. CDR1 SGHTA and CDR2 FQGNSA come from the germline V gene. CDR3 sequence: CASSLEVNQPQHF. In nucleotides, the CDR3 is TGTGCCAGCAGCTTAGAAGTAAATCAGCCCCAGCATTTT.

The J gene is TRBJ2-5, the V gene TRBV10-3; perhaps TRBD1 as D (5 bases). There are 13 residues in the CDR3. Per germline, CDR1 ENHRY and CDR2 SYGVKD. Trimming cost V 6 bases and J 3 bases, with 11 bases left between them. CDR3 region: CAISRDRKETQYF. The CDR3, as DNA: TGTGCCATCAGCCGAGACAGAAAAGAGACCCAGTACTTC.

This clone was counted at least ten times. This sequence joins TRBV14 and TRBJ1-2; D not resolved. V lost 3 bases and J 6 bases, leaving 11 bases between the germline ends. Per the germline V gene, CDR1 is SGHDN and CDR2 is FVKESK. This CDR3 has 13 residues. The CDR3 nucleotides read TGTGCCAGCAGCCATGTTGGCAGTAATGGCTACACCTTC. It codes for CASSHVGSNGYTF.

There are a few counts of this clone. This chain joins TRBV5-6 and TRBJ2-5; 12 nucleotides align to TRBD2. The germline gives CDR1 SGHDT, CDR2 YYEEEE. J was trimmed by 1 base and V by 5 bases; bases with no gene match: 6. This CDR3 is 16 amino acids long. CDR3 coding DNA: TGTGCCAGCAGTGATAGGACTAGCGGGATCCAAGAGACCCAGTACTTC. Its translation is CASSDRTSGIQETQYF. The whole variable domain, filled in from reference TRBV5-6 and TRBJ2-5, reads DAGVTQSPTHLIKTRGQQVTLRCSPKSGHDTVSWYQQALGQGPQFIFQYYEEEERQRGNFPDRFSGHQFPNYSSELNVNALLLGDSALYLCASSDRTSGIQETQYFGPGTRLLVL.

The chain has TRBV11-2 and TRBJ2-5; D is ambiguous. CDR3 size: 13 residues. CDR1 and CDR2 (germline): SGHAT, FQNNGV. Trimming cost V 2 bases and J 1 base, with 5 bases left between them. The CDR3: CASSLRTQETQYF. In nucleotides, the CDR3 is TGTGCCAGCAGCTTAAGGACCCAAGAGACCCAGTACTTC.